The clone carrying this T cell receptor (beta chain) was recorded a few times. Its antigen is as yet unknown. V was clipped by 6 bases and J by 7 bases; unmatched bases: 11. Looked up from germline, CDR1 is LGHNA and CDR2 is YNFKEQ. This CDR3 comprises 15 residues. Uncontrolled infection, other autoimmune disease, pregnancy or lactation excluded patients. This specimen comes from a study of T cells in Graves' hyperthyroidism and ophthalmopathy. Study-level findings and limits: Blood also showed most of the thyroid clonotypes that were expanded above 0.001.

Researchers took RNA transcripts and amplified the TCR beta CDR3 regions from them. First-round RT-PCR with HTBI primers amplified the TCR CDR3 region. TCRdb reanalysed the multiplex PCR reads using MiXCR and keeps one entry per CDR3 protein. In the table there are fewer than 600,000 distinct CDR3 sequences, about 14% of which are singletons. The chain joins TRBV4-2 to TRBJ2-1, with 8 nucleotides matching TRBD2. This TCR was sampled from a woman in her thirties or forties with Graves' hyperthyroidism. Sequencing input: blood. The CDR3 reads CASRKTLGGGNEQFF. The CDR3 coding sequence is TGTGCCAGCAGAAAAACCCTCGGCGGGGGGAATGAGCAGTTCTTC.